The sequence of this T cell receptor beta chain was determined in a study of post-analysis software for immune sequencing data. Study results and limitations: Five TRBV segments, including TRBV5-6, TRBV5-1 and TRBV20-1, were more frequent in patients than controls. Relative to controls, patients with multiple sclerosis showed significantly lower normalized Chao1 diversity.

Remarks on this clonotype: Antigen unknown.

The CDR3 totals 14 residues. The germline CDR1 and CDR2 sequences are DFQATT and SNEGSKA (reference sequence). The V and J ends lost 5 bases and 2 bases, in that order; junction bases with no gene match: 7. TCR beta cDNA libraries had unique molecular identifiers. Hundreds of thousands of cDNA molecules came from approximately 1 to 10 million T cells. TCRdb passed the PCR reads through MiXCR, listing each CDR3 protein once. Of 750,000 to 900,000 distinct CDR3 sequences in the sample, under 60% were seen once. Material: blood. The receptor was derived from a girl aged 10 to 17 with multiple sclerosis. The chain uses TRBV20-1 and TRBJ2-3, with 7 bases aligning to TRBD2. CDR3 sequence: CSALEAGNTDTQYF. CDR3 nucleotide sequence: TGCAGTGCTCTCGAAGCGGGGAACACAGATACGCAGTATTTT.